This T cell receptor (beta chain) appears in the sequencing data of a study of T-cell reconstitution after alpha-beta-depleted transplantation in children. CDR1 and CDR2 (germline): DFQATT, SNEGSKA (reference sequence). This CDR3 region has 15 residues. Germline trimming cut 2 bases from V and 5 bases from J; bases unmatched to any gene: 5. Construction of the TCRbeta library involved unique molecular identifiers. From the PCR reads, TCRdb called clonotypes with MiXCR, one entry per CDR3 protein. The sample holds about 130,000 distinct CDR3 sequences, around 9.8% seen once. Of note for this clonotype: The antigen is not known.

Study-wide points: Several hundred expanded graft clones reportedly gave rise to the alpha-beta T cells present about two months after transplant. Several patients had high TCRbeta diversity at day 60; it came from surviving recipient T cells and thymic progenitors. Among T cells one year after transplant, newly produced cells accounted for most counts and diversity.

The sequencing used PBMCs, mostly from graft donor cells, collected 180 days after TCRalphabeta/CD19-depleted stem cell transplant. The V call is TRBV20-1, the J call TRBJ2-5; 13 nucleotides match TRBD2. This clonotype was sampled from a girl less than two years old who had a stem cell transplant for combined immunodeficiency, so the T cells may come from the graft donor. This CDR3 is CSARPGLAGFETQYF. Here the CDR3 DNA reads TGCAGTGCTAGACCGGGACTAGCGGGATTCGAGACCCAGTACTTC.